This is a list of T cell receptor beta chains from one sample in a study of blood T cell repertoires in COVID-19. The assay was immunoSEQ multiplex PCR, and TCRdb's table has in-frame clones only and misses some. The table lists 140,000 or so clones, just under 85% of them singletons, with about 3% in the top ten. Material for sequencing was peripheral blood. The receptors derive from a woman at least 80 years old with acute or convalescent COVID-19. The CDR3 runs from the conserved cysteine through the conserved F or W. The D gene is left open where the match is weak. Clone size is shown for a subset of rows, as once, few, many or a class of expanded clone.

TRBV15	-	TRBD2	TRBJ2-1	TGTGCCACCAGCAGAAGGAGCGGGGAACAGCAGTTCTTC	CATSRRSGEQQFF
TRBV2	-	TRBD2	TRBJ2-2	TGTGCCAGCAGTCAAACTAGCGGGGGGAACACCGGGGAGCTGTTTTTT	CASSQTSGGNTGELFF
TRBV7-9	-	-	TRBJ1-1	TGTGCCAGCAGCAAGGACTCCCCTGGGGATGAAGCTTTCTTT	CASSKDSPGDEAFF
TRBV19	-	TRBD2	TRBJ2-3	TGTGCCAGTAGTCCGGGACTAGCGGGGGCCACAGATACGCAGTATTTT	CASSPGLAGATDTQYF
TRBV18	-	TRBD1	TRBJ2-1	TGTGCCAGCTCACCACGGACAGGGGTGGGCAATGAGCAGTTCTTC	CASSPRTGVGNEQFF
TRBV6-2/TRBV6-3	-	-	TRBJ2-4	TGTGCCAGCAGTTACAGGGAGGGGGTCCGGACTCTCTTAGCCAAAAACATTCAGTACTTC	CASSYREGVRTLLAKNIQYF
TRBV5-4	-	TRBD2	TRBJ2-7	TGTGCCAGCAGCTTGGCCTCGACTAGCGGGACCGACGAGCAGTACTTC	CASSLASTSGTDEQYF
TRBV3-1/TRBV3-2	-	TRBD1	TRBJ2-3	TGTGCCAGCAGCCTATGGGACAGGGCAACAGATACGCAGTATTTT	CASSLWDRATDTQYF
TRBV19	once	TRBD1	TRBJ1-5	TGTGCCAGTAGCGACAGGGGGCCCAATCAGCCCCAGCATTTT	CASSDRGPNQPQHF
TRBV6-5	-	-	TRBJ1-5	TGTGCCAGCACAATAGCAGGGCAATATCAGCCCCAGCATTTT	CASTIAGQYQPQHF
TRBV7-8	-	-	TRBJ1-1	TGTGCCAGCAGCTTAGTGAGACAACGGGGGGCTGAAGCTTTCTTT	CASSLVRQRGAEAFF